These T cell receptor beta chains were read from a single sample in a study of CD8+ T cells in alopecia areata. Profiling relied on immunoSEQ multiplex PCR, and the TCRdb table lists in-frame clones only, not all of them. The sample carries about 190,000 clones, around three fifths recorded once. The sample in question was CD4+ T cells sorted from blood, obtained between weeks 47 and 50, from a patient treated with tofacitinib. Receptor source: a human donor with alopecia areata. Each CDR3 is given with its conserved first and last residue. Each record gives: clone size, D gene, V gene, J gene, CDR3 DNA, CDR3 protein. The D gene is left open where the match is weak. The size entry is marked missing in some rows and otherwise reads once, few, many or a size class.

>-|TRBD1|TRBV7-2|TRBJ1-5
TGTGCCAGCAGCCCGCAGGGGGCAGGGCAGCCCCAGCATTTT
CASSPQGAGQPQHF
>few|TRBD1|TRBV11-2|TRBJ2-7
TGTGCCAGCAGCCCCCATGGGGGACAGGGGCGGATCGAGCAGTACTTC
CASSPHGGQGRIEQYF
>-|-|TRBV5-1|TRBJ1-5
TGCGCCAGCAGCTTCGACAGTTTGGATCAGCCCCAGCATTTT
CASSFDSLDQPQHF
>-|-|TRBV25-1|TRBJ1-1
TGTGCCAGCAGTTCGATGCAGCCAGGGGCTGAAGCTTTCTTT
CASSSMQPGAEAFF
>-|TRBD1|TRBV5-5|TRBJ1-5
TGTGCCAGCAGCTCAGGGACAGGGAGGTATCAGCCCCAGCATTTT
CASSSGTGRYQPQHF
>-|-|TRBV7-2|TRBJ1-2
TGTGCCACCGTGTTCGGGGGTATGGGCTATGGCTACACCTTC
CATVFGGMGYGYTF
>few|-|TRBV10-3|TRBJ1-1
TGTGCCATCAGTGAGGAAGTCATGAACACTGAAGCTTTCTTT
CAISEEVMNTEAFF
>-|-|TRBV10-3|TRBJ1-1
TGTGCCATCAGATCCATCAACACTGAAGCTTTCTTT
CAIRSINTEAFF
>-|-|TRBV28|TRBJ2-7
TGTGCCAGCAGTAGAAAAATCTACGAGCAGTACTTC
CASSRKIYEQYF
>-|-|TRBV5-1|TRBJ1-1
TGCGCCAGCAGCCCAAACATCCCAGGGGACACTGAAGCTTTCTTT
CASSPNIPGDTEAFF
>few|-|TRBV14|TRBJ1-1
TGTGCCAGCAGCCAAACCGGGACGAATGAAGCTTTCTTT
CASSQTGTNEAFF
>-|-|TRBV2|TRBJ1-1
TGTGCCTCACGAAGGACAGCGAACACTGAAGCTTTCTTT
CASRRTANTEAFF
>-|TRBD1|TRBV7-3|TRBJ2-7
TGTGCCAGCAGCTCGGGACAGATCTCCTACGAGCAGTACTTC
CASSSGQISYEQYF
>-|TRBD2|TRBV27|TRBJ2-7
TGTGCCACCAACAAGCGGGGCTCCTACGAGCAGTACTTC
CATNKRGSYEQYF
>few|-|TRBV30|TRBJ2-1
TGTGCCTGGAGCATTGGGACCACCAGAGCCTACAATGAGCAGTTCTTC
CAWSIGTTRAYNEQFF
>-|-|TRBV23-1|TRBJ1-2
TGCGCCAGGGGTGATAACTATGGCTACACCTTC
CARGDNYGYTF
>-|-|TRBV9|TRBJ1-2
TGTGCCAGCAGCGTAGGACACAACCTATATGGCTACACCTTC
CASSVGHNLYGYTF
>many|-|TRBV6-1|TRBJ1-1
TGTGCCAGCAGTGAGAGGGGAAGAGGCACTGAAGCTTTCTTT
CASSERGRGTEAFF
>few|-|TRBV30|TRBJ1-5
TGTGCCTGGAGCCCCGGGGGGGGCCCACGGCAGCCCCAGCATTTT
CAWSPGGGPRQPQHF
>-|-|TRBV20-1|TRBJ1-1
TGCAGTGCTAGACAGAACACTGAAGCTTTCTTT
CSARQNTEAFF
>-|-|TRBV19|TRBJ2-7
TGTGCCAGTAGTGACGATGCGGTCTACGAGCAGTACTTC
CASSDDAVYEQYF
>many|-|TRBV14|TRBJ1-1
TGTGCCAGCAGCCCATCCGGGAATACGGGACCTGAAGCTTTCTTT
CASSPSGNTGPEAFF
>-|-|TRBV7-8|TRBJ2-5
TGTGCCAGCAGCCCCCCCGGTTTGTCGGGACCAGAGACCCAGTACTTC
CASSPPGLSGPETQYF
>-|TRBD1|TRBV9|TRBJ2-2
TGTGCCAGCAGCGCATCGGGGACAGCCCAAGGGGAGCTGTTTTTT
CASSASGTAQGELFF
>-|-|TRBV6-1|TRBJ1-2
TGTGCCAGCAGTCCTCAAGGGAACTATGGCTACACCTTC
CASSPQGNYGYTF
>once|-|TRBV30|TRBJ1-2
TGTGCCTGGATGCCGGTGGCTCGGGATGGCTACACCTTC
CAWMPVARDGYTF
>-|-|TRBV5-6|TRBJ2-2
TGTGCCAGCAGCTCAACAGGGAGGGGCAGCACCGGGGAGCTGTTTTTT
CASSSTGRGSTGELFF
>-|-|TRBV27|TRBJ2-7
TGTGCCAGCAGTTTAGCAGGGGATAGCTCCTACGAGCAGTACTTC
CASSLAGDSSYEQYF
>-|-|TRBV5-1|TRBJ1-2
TGCGCCAGCAGCTTGACAGATAACTATGGCTACACCTTC
CASSLTDNYGYTF
>-|-|TRBV28|TRBJ1-1
TGTGCCAGCAGTCCAGGACAGCACACTGAAGCTTTCTTT
CASSPGQHTEAFF
>-|-|TRBV29-1|TRBJ1-1
TGCAGCGCGACAACCACTGAAGCTTTCTTT
CSATTTEAFF
>few|-|TRBV19|TRBJ2-1
TGTGCCAGTAGTATGAGGAGGGATGAGCAGTTCTTC
CASSMRRDEQFF
>-|-|TRBV5-6|TRBJ1-1
TGTGCCAGCAGCTTAGACGTAACTGAAGCTTTCTTT
CASSLDVTEAFF
>-|-|TRBV29-1|TRBJ2-1
TGCAGCATATCCCGGCGGGGTACCTACAATGAGCAGTTCTTC
CSISRRGTYNEQFF
>few|-|TRBV25-1|TRBJ1-6
TGTGCCAGCAGTGGGGGGAGTATCGCCTATAATTCACCCCTCCACTTT
CASSGGSIAYNSPLHF
>-|TRBD2|TRBV7-6|TRBJ2-5
TGTGCCAGCAGCTTAAATACCGGGGGGACTCAAGAGACCCAGTACTTC
CASSLNTGGTQETQYF
>-|-|TRBV29-1|TRBJ1-2
TGCAGCGCCCTACTTTATGGAGGCTACACCTTC
CSALLYGGYTF
>-|-|TRBV25-1|TRBJ1-4
TGTGCCAGCAGTGAAACCTTAGTGGGCAGTCTCTGGGAAAAACTGTTTTTT
CASSETLVGSLWEKLFF
>-|-|TRBV6-6|TRBJ1-6
TGTGCCAGCAGTTACTCGGACGGTTCACCCCTCCACTTT
CASSYSDGSPLHF
>few|-|TRBV5-6|TRBJ2-4
TGTGCCAGCAGCTTGGACCCGGGACAAAGGGAGTACTTC
CASSLDPGQREYF
>few|-|TRBV29-1|TRBJ2-1
TGCAGCGTGGCCCGGGACTCTTACAATGAGCAGTTCTTC
CSVARDSYNEQFF
>-|-|TRBV2|TRBJ2-3
TGTGCCAGCATAACAGAAGTCTACACAGATACGCAGTATTTT
CASITEVYTDTQYF
>-|TRBD1|TRBV29-1|TRBJ1-1
TGCAGCGTTGGAGAGGGGGCGGAAGCTTTCTTT
CSVGEGAEAFF
>-|TRBD1|TRBV2|TRBJ1-5
TGTGCCAGCGGGGACAGGGGAGATCAGCCCCAGCATTTT
CASGDRGDQPQHF
>-|-|TRBV18|TRBJ1-1
TGTGCCAGCTCACCGAAAGAGGGTTTCGCTTTCTTT
CASSPKEGFAFF